Detailed here is one TCR beta chain. Its cognate antigen has yet to be identified. The sample holds no much larger clone one base away, and base qualities are not on file. These data belong to a study of T-cell memory formation after mild COVID-19 (TCRdb year 2021). A note on the overall study: Most TCR sequence clusters were specific to one of the two donors. In two donors, T-cell clones that expanded and contracted after mild COVID-19 were followed by sequencing TCRalpha and TCRbeta repertoires longitudinally. Two young, previously healthy adult volunteers, one female and one male, were included in the cohort.

Results and caveats for the whole study, not just this receptor: SARS-CoV-2 specificity of the second-wave clones peaking on day 37 was not confirmed. Only a couple of mild cases were covered in the study, and larger cohorts including severe cases with pre-infection samples were considered necessary. Contracting CD4+ clones were located mainly in the CM and EM memory subsets, whereas CD8+ clones were found to be enriched in EMRA. Balanced CD4/CD8 phenotypes were observed for clones contracting from day 15 to 85, whereas a bias towards CD4+ was observed for a second wave of clones expanding from day 15 to 37. Some responding clones were detected in pre-infection memory, suggesting pre-existing cross-reactive memory T cells joined the SARS-CoV-2 response.

Sequencing took place on an Illumina NovaSeq 6000. cDNA libraries for TCRalpha and TCRbeta were prepared by 5'RACE using constant-segment primers, with sample barcodes and unique molecular identifiers added. RNA was extracted from every sample with Trizol reagent. The libraries were amplified in two PCR steps, and the second step added a second sample barcode and Illumina TruSeq adapters. Sequencing of the libraries was done on an Illumina NovaSeq, producing 2 x 150 bp paired-end reads. The original methods were these. Demultiplexing of reads and collapsing into UMI-guided consensus sequences were performed with migec v1.2.7. With mixcr v2.1.11, UMI consensuses were aligned to TRA and TRB V and J templates and assembled into clonotypes. A clonotype was counted as expanded or contracted only if both edgeR and NoisET called the change significant, with noise models trained on biological replicates. For edgeR calls, a false discovery rate-adjusted p below 0.01 and a log2 fold-change threshold of 1 were applied. PCA with hierarchical clustering of max-normalized trajectories of the 1000 most abundant clonotypes was used as exploratory dynamics analysis. The CD4 or CD8 phenotype of responding clones was assigned using the separately sequenced CD4+ and CD8+ repertoires. The raw public reads went through TCRdb reprocessing: fastp at Q25, MiXCR clone calling, in-frame beta chains kept. Every entry covers one CDR3 protein and lists the most common genes and DNA from its rows. It is TCRdb's table, rather than the study itself, that gives the V and J calls and clone size. In all, the sample holds some 600,000 distinct CDR3 sequences, and approximately 15% of those were seen once. The ten largest clones add up to about 7.4% of the sample.

Ficoll-Paque density gradient centrifugation was used to isolate PBMCs. A distance of 13 bases separates the germline ends of V and J, which lose 9 bases and 2 bases respectively. For CDR1 and CDR2, the germline V gene lists SGHRS and YFSETQ. The CDR3 spans 13 residues, from the cysteine through the phenylalanine. The DNA shown is the 39-base CDR3, in frame from base 1. The receptor's source is an adult woman who had mild COVID-19 (a few samples of this study predate the infection). The sample titles of this study are shuffled in the database, so cell type and time point are left out; the donor was told from shared clones. The rearranged segments are TRBV5-1 and TRBJ2-3; the D gene is possibly TRBD1, with 6 bases matching. What was sequenced was PBMCs or a T cell subset sorted from them (not recorded which). The nucleotide sequence is given as TGCGCCACCCGGGACACCTCCACAGATACGCAGTATTTT. This sequence encodes CATRDTSTDTQYF.